This T cell receptor (beta chain) was recovered during a study of molecular identifiers for immune sequencing clone quantification. TCRdb analysed the PCR reads with MiXCR anew, one entry per CDR3 protein. The table has under 600,000 distinct CDR3 sequences, around a fifth seen once. This clonotype was seen at least ten times. This CDR3 has 13 amino acids. Germline CDR1 and CDR2: SGHRS and YFSETQ. Trimming removed 0 bases from V and 0 bases from J, with 1 base in between. This clonotype originated in a human donor in good health. Some libraries in this study had Jurkat cell RNA spiked in. V and J are TRBV5-1 and TRBJ1-3, with unresolved D. Sequencing used naive CD8+ T cells from blood, with Jurkat cell RNA spiked in. Subset described: FACS-sorted CD8+CD4-CCR7+CD45RA+ naive T cells. The CDR3 DNA is TGCGCCAGCAGCTTGGGCTCTGGAAACACCATATATTTT. Translated: CASSLGSGNTIYF.